This passage covers 5 T cell receptor beta chains from one sample sequenced in a study of PD-1 blockade in classical Hodgkin lymphoma. Time point indicated: cycle 4 day 1 (C4D1), after five to seven weeks of nivolumab. Each patient experienced a relapse that followed autologous stem cell transplantation, and brentuximab vedotin exposure varied. Here immunoSEQ multiplex PCR was the method, and the copy in TCRdb shows in-frame clones only, minus some. The table lists roughly 100,000 clones, 89% of them singletons. The specimen comprised peripheral blood mononuclear cells (PBMCs), sampled before the fourth cycle of nivolumab. Receptors were obtained from a human donor with classical Hodgkin lymphoma.

This clone was detected only once. This chain joins TRBV28 and TRBJ2-5; TRBD1 aligns across 7 bases. This CDR3 region has 15 residues. J gave up 2 bases and V 2 bases, and 5 bases lay outside the gene matches. Germline CDR1 MDHEN, CDR2 SYDVKM. CDR3 coding DNA: TGTGCCAGCAGTTTAGCAGGGACAGCTCAAGAGACCCAGTACTTC. It encodes CASSLAGTAQETQYF.

The chain uses TRBV5-5 and TRBJ1-3, with unresolved D. Germline V gene data show CDR1 as SGHKS and CDR2 as YYEKEE (reference sequence). The CDR3 extends over 13 amino acids. Trimming removed 0 bases at V and 4 bases at J, with 5 bases between. Here the CDR3 reads CASSLGGGNTIYF. CDR3 sequence (DNA): TGTGCCAGCAGCTTGGGTGGCGGAAACACCATATATTTT.

The chain is built from TRBV19 and TRBJ2-1; 7 positions agree with TRBD1. There are 13 residues in the CDR3. Germline V gene lookup returns CDR1 LNHDA and CDR2 SQIVND (reference sequence). Trimming at V came to 7 bases and at J to 2 bases, leaving 2 bases not matched to a gene. CDR3 sequence: CASNDRAYNEQFF. The CDR3 DNA follows: TGTGCCAGTAACGACAGGGCCTACAATGAGCAGTTCTTC.

The V gene is TRBV29-1, the J gene TRBJ2-3, with a weak D call TRBD2 (6 bases). This CDR3 has 15 residues. The germline gives CDR1 SQVTM, CDR2 ANQGSEA. The germline V and J ends were trimmed by 4 bases and 1 base, with 15 bases remaining between them. The CDR3 is CSVGSTSRGTDTQYF. DNA for the CDR3: TGCAGCGTTGGGTCTACTAGCAGGGGCACAGATACGCAGTATTTT.

This chain uses TRBV11-2 with TRBJ1-2; D is unresolved. CDR3 length: 12 amino acids. Germline assignment: CDR1 SGHAT and CDR2 FQNNGV. The V and J ends lost 0 bases and 5 bases respectively, with 4 bases between them. CDR3 sequence reads: CASSLDLYGYTF. The CDR3 DNA reads as TGTGCCAGCAGCTTAGATCTGTATGGCTACACCTTC.